This TCR beta chain was obtained from a study of blood T cells in healthy people across ages. Study-wide points: Underestimates were what the diversity estimates from one million T cells were considered to be.

The donors, all healthy, were Caucasians living in Russia, aged about 6 to 100. The draw of peripheral blood yielded ten milliliters from each donor. With a J-beta primer mix and a sample-barcoded 5' primer, a second PCR ran roughly 6 to 11 cycles. A tag from a template-switch adaptor with 12 random nucleotides marked each cDNA molecule. TCRdb recomputed calls from the 5' RACE reads with MiXCR, one row per CDR3 protein. The table includes fewer than 1,000,000 distinct CDR3 sequences, less than 60% detected once. Concerning this clonotype itself: Its antigen is not identified.

V lost 7 bases to trimming and J lost 3 bases, with 16 bases between them. This CDR3 has 13 amino acids. The germline CDR1 and CDR2 sequences are DFQATT and SNEGSKA (reference sequence). The receptor was derived from an elderly man in good health. The chain couples TRBV20-1 to TRBJ2-7; possibly TRBD2 for D (5 bases). Sequencing was done on a sample of blood. DNA of the CDR3: TGCAGTGGAGGGTATGAGTCCCTCTACGAGCAGTACTTC. As protein: CSGGYESLYEQYF.